Following are 32 T cell receptor beta chains from one sample sequenced in a study of blood T cell repertoires in COVID-19. Only in-frame clones appear in the TCRdb table, and some are missing; sequencing was by immunoSEQ multiplex PCR. The sample consists of roughly 230,000 clones, roughly 80% of them appearing once. Sequenced input: peripheral blood. The receptor set was obtained from a woman aged 80 or older with acute or convalescent COVID-19.

Notes on this clone: The sample contains more than one DNA sequence encoding this CDR3. The rearrangement uses TRBV11-2 and TRBJ2-1, with 11 bases aligning to TRBD2. CDR1 is SGHAT and CDR2 is FQNNGV in the germline V gene. The CDR3 contains 14 residues. J gave up 4 bases and V 4 bases, and 0 bases lay outside the gene matches. DNA for the CDR3: TGTGCCAGCAGCTCTAGCGGGGGGTACAATGAGCAGTTCTTC. It encodes CASSSSGGYNEQFF. The full variable domain, in which reference TRBV11-2 and TRBJ2-1 provide the parts outside the CDR3, is EAGVAQSPRYKIIEKRQSVAFWCNPISGHATLYWYQQILGQGPKLLIQFQNNGVVDDSQLPKDRFSAERLKGVDSTLKIQPAKLEDSAVYLCASSSSGGYNEQFFGPGTRLTVL.

The chain carries TRBV18 and TRBJ2-7; 13 bases fit TRBD2. V was clipped by 1 base and J by 0 bases; unmatched bases: 9. CDR3 length equals 19 residues. Germline V gene data show CDR1 as KGHSH and CDR2 as LQKENI. The CDR3 spells CASSPLPRTSGGTSYEQYF. The CDR3 DNA reads TGTGCCAGCTCACCACTTCCCAGGACTAGCGGGGGCACCTCCTACGAGCAGTACTTC. The entire variable domain, with the rest obtained from reference TRBV18 and TRBJ2-7, is as follows: NAGVMQNPRHLVRRRGQEARLRCSPMKGHSHVYWYRQLPEEGLKFMVYLQKENIIDESGMPKERFSAEFPKEGPSILRIQQVVRGDSAAYFCASSPLPRTSGGTSYEQYFGPGTRLTVT.

The rearrangement joins TRBV3-1 (or the pseudogene TRBV3-2) to TRBJ2-1; D call uncertain. CDR1 and CDR2 (germline): LGHDT, YNNKEL (reference sequence). V lost 2 bases and J 9 bases, leaving 8 bases between the germline ends. The CDR3 runs to 12 residues. In DNA form, the CDR3 reads TGTGCCAGCAGCCAACCAACGGGTGAGCAGTTCTTC. Its protein is CASSQPTGEQFF.

This CDR3 is CASSEYRSSGEQETQYF. Here the CDR3 DNA reads TGTGCCAGCAGTGAATATAGATCTAGCGGGGAACAAGAGACCCAGTACTTC. The rearrangement uses TRBV25-1 and TRBJ2-5, with 9 bases lining up with TRBD2. The CDR3 is 17 residues long. Per the germline V gene, CDR1 is MGHDK and CDR2 is SYGVNS. Trimming removed 0 bases from V and 2 bases from J; junction bases left unmatched: 7.

The chain carries TRBV3-1 (or the pseudogene TRBV3-2) and TRBJ1-4, with 7 bases matching TRBD1. CDR1 is LGHDT and CDR2 is YNNKEL in the germline V gene (reference sequence). The CDR3 length is 16 residues. V lost 3 bases, J lost 8 bases, and 12 bases stayed unmatched. The CDR3 is CASSQSFTGVREKLFF. Here the CDR3 DNA reads TGTGCCAGCAGCCAGTCTTTTACAGGGGTACGCGAAAAACTGTTTTTT.

The genes are TRBV27 and TRBJ2-7; 7 bases fit TRBD1. V lost 4 bases and J lost 3; bases outside the gene matches: 15. Germline V CDR1 and CDR2: MNHEY, SMNVEV (reference sequence). There are 17 residues in the CDR3. The CDR3 coding sequence is TGTGCCAGCAGTTCCACTCCCCTGGACAGGATTTTCTACGAGCAGTACTTC. Protein sequence: CASSSTPLDRIFYEQYF.

A word on this clone: The sample holds other DNA sequences that translate to the same CDR3. The gene calls are TRBV4-1 and TRBJ2-3, with 7 nucleotides matching TRBD1. This CDR3 contains 15 residues. Germline-derived CDR1 and CDR2 are MGHRA and YSYEKL. The V and J ends lost 3 bases and 0 bases, in that order; junction bases with no gene match: 3. Here the CDR3 reads CASSHSGQSTDTQYF. CDR3 DNA: TGCGCCAGCAGCCACTCGGGACAGAGCACAGATACGCAGTATTTT.

The J gene is TRBJ2-3, the V gene TRBV4-1, with D possibly being TRBD2 (5 bases). The V end was cut by 2 bases, the J end by 3 bases, with 15 bases between. This CDR3 is built from 16 residues. From germline, CDR1 is MGHRA and CDR2 YSYEKL. The CDR3 nucleotides are TGCGCCAGCAGCCAAAGCGGTCCCACATATACAGATACGCAGTATTTT. Protein: CASSQSGPTYTDTQYF.

The chain employs TRBV5-4 and TRBJ1-2; tentative D call: TRBD1 (5 bases). The CDR3 is 16 residues long. V lost 4 bases and J 2 bases, leaving 18 bases between the germline ends. Looked up from germline, CDR1 is SGHNT and CDR2 is YYREEE (reference sequence). CDR3 sequence: CASSPPGAWGNYGYTF. The DNA of the CDR3 is TGTGCCAGCAGCCCTCCCGGCGCGTGGGGCAACTATGGCTACACCTTC.

This chain joins TRBV7-9 and TRBJ1-5, with a possible D match to TRBD1 (5 bases). Germline V gene data show CDR1 as SEHNR and CDR2 as FQNEAQ (reference sequence). The V gene lost 8 bases and the J gene lost 0 bases, with 17 bases spanning the gap. This CDR3 has 16 amino acids. The CDR3 reads CASAPGGIYSNQPQHF. In nucleotides, the CDR3 is TGTGCCAGCGCCCCTGGGGGGATTTATAGCAATCAGCCCCAGCATTTT.

J is TRBJ2-5 and V is TRBV2, with TRBD1 matching 8 bases. The CDR3 contains 17 residues. J lost 2 bases, V lost 7 bases, and 15 bases had no gene match. Germline CDR1 reads SNHLY; CDR2 reads FYNNEI. The CDR3 loop reads CASKVSDTGQGQETQYF. CDR3 nucleotides: TGTGCCAGCAAAGTCTCCGATACCGGACAGGGACAAGAGACCCAGTACTTC.

Worth noting for this clone: Within the sample, other DNA sequences also encode this same CDR3. The CDR3 nucleotides read TGTGCCAGCAGGAGGACAGGGGGCTCTGGGGCCAACGTCCTGACTTTC. It is translated as CASRRTGGSGANVLTF. The chain has TRBV2 and TRBJ2-6; 10 bases line up with TRBD1. J lost 0 bases, V lost 6 bases, and 2 bases had no gene match. The germline CDR1 and CDR2 sequences are SNHLY and FYNNEI. The CDR3 contains 16 residues.

The CDR3 DNA sequence: TGTGCCAGTAGTATCTCAGGGTTAGGCAATCAGCCCCAGCATTTT. Its protein product is CASSISGLGNQPQHF. The rearrangement uses TRBV19 and TRBJ1-5, with a possible D match to TRBD1 (5 bases). The CDR3 length is 15 residues. Trimming cost V 3 bases and J 2 bases, with 11 bases left between them. Germline CDR1 reads LNHDA; CDR2 reads SQIVND (reference sequence).

The chain joins TRBV7-2 to TRBJ2-7, with D perhaps matching TRBD1 (6 bases). The CDR3 sequence is 15 residues long. CDR1 SGHTA and CDR2 FQGNSA come from the germline V gene. The V end was cut by 2 bases, the J end by 5 bases, with 16 bases between. CDR3 sequence: CASSLQSTGLHEQYF. For the CDR3, the DNA is TGTGCCAGCAGCTTACAGTCCACAGGGCTCCACGAGCAGTACTTC.

V usage is TRBV5-1 and J usage is TRBJ2-3, with 11 bases aligning to TRBD2. V lost 4 bases, J lost 0 bases, and 10 bases stayed unmatched. The CDR3 runs to 18 residues. Germline V lookup: CDR1 SGHRS, CDR2 YFSETQ. In nucleotides, the CDR3 is TGCGCCAGCAGCCCCGCCCTAGCGGGGGGATTTAGCACAGATACGCAGTATTTT. Protein product: CASSPALAGGFSTDTQYF.

The chain combines TRBV7-8 with TRBJ1-5; 11 bases align to TRBD1. The CDR3 length is 15 residues. Losses at the gene ends were 5 bases for V and 7 bases for J; bases not matched to a gene: 7. CDR1 and CDR2 (germline): SGHVS, FQNEAQ. The CDR3 DNA reads TGTGCCAGCAGCAGGACCGGGACAGGGGGACAGCCCCAGCATTTT. Translation: CASSRTGTGGQPQHF.

The chain has TRBV2 and TRBJ1-2, with 7 bases matching TRBD1. The germline V gene has CDR1 SNHLY and CDR2 FYNNEI. This CDR3 has 13 amino acids. Germline trimming cut 7 bases from V and 7 bases from J; bases unmatched to any gene: 9. CDR3 DNA: TGTGCCAGCACCCGGCAGGGGGTTAGTGGCTACACCTTC. Its translation is CASTRQGVSGYTF.

J is TRBJ2-5 and V is TRBV29-1; 10 bases map to TRBD2. CDR3 length equals 18 residues. CDR1 SQVTM and CDR2 ANQGSEA come from the germline V gene. The ends lost 6 bases at V and 2 bases at J; junction bases unmatched: 18. The CDR3 protein is CSVPSLLTSGLYQETQYF. CDR3 sequence (DNA): TGCAGCGTGCCATCCCTCCTGACTAGCGGGTTGTATCAAGAGACCCAGTACTTC.

This clone was seen a few times. The CDR3 bases are TGTGCCAGCAGCTTAGGAACGCCGGGACTAGCGGGAGTCGGCGAGCAGTACTTC. Encoded protein: CASSLGTPGLAGVGEQYF. The J gene is TRBJ2-7, the V gene TRBV13; TRBD2 matches 14 bases. CDR3 length equals 18 residues. Germline loops: CDR1 PRHDT, CDR2 FYEKMQ (reference sequence). Trimming cost V 0 bases and J 6 bases; bases outside gene matches: 10. The entire variable domain, with the rest obtained from reference TRBV13 and TRBJ2-7, is as follows: AAGVIQSPRHLIKEKRETATLKCYPIPRHDTVYWYQQGPGQDPQFLISFYEKMQSDKGSIPDRFSAQQFSDYHSELNMSSLELGDSALYFCASSLGTPGLAGVGEQYFGPGTRLTVT.

The rearrangement uses TRBV5-1 and TRBJ1-2; D perhaps matches TRBD1 (5 bases). The CDR3 is made up of 15 amino acids. V shed 0 bases and J shed 4 bases, with 13 bases lying between them. CDR1 is SGHRS and CDR2 is YFSETQ in the germline V gene. Here the CDR3 reads CASSLDPRGRYGYTF. CDR3 DNA: TGCGCCAGCAGCTTGGATCCGCGGGGCCGCTATGGCTACACCTTC.

This rearrangement joins TRBV5-1 to TRBJ2-7, with D perhaps TRBD1 (6 bases). V lost 4 bases and J lost 3, with 11 bases in between. Germline assignment: CDR1 SGHRS and CDR2 YFSETQ. CDR3 length: 13 residues. CDR3 sequence (DNA): TGCGCCAGCAGCACCGGACAGCACTACGAGCAGTACTTC. This gives the protein CASSTGQHYEQYF. The full variable domain, completed using reference TRBV5-1 and TRBJ2-7, is KAGVTQTPRYLIKTRGQQVTLSCSPISGHRSVSWYQQTPGQGLQFLFEYFSETQRNKGNFPGRFSGRQFSNSRSEMNVSTLELGDSALYLCASSTGQHYEQYFGPGTRLTVT.

The rearrangement joins TRBV7-9 to TRBJ1-3; D may be TRBD1 (5 bases). This CDR3 contains 15 residues. Germline assignment: CDR1 SEHNR and CDR2 FQNEAQ (reference sequence). V lost 6 bases and J 2 bases, leaving 14 bases between the germline ends. The CDR3 protein is CASSSSRVTGNTIYF. CDR3 sequence (DNA): TGTGCCAGCAGTTCCAGCAGGGTTACTGGAAACACCATATATTTT.

This clone was counted many times. This rearrangement joins TRBV11-2 to TRBJ1-2; D unclear. The CDR3 runs 13 residues. Germline V gene data show CDR1 as SGHAT and CDR2 as FQNNGV. V was shortened by 1 base and J by 4 bases, with 7 bases between the two germline ends. CDR3: CASSLVGLYGYTF. CDR3 DNA: TGTGCCAGCAGCTTAGTTGGCCTCTATGGCTACACCTTC.

V is TRBV10-3 and J is TRBJ2-1, with D perhaps matching TRBD1 (5 bases). CDR1 and CDR2 from the germline V gene are ENHRY and SYGVKD. This CDR3 has 14 amino acids. Trimming removed 6 bases from V and 6 bases from J, with 15 bases in between. The DNA of the CDR3 is TGTGCCATCAGCGCCGCAGGGTTCGGCAATGAGCAGTTCTTC. Its translation: CAISAAGFGNEQFF.

The chain joins TRBV19 to TRBJ2-3, with TRBD1 matching over 9 bases. The CDR3 is 13 residues long. V dropped 5 bases and J dropped 5; count of bases not matched to a gene: 2. Per the germline V gene, CDR1 is LNHDA and CDR2 is SQIVND (reference sequence). In nucleotides, the CDR3 is TGTGCCAGTAGTGGACAGGGGAGAGATACGCAGTATTTT. This encodes CASSGQGRDTQYF.

V is TRBV6-5 and J is TRBJ2-3, with D possibly TRBD1 on 5 matching bases. Trimming took off 2 bases at V and 1 base at J, with 10 bases between the two ends. The V gene's germline CDR1 is MNHEY and CDR2 SVGAGI. The CDR3 is 15 amino acids. CDR3 sequence (DNA): TGTGCCAGCAGTTACATGCAGGGCCGCACAGATACGCAGTATTTT. It encodes CASSYMQGRTDTQYF.

The rearrangement joins TRBV11-2 to TRBJ2-7; maybe TRBD2 (6 bases). The CDR3 sequence is 16 residues long. V lost 0 bases and J 6 bases, leaving 18 bases between the germline ends. The germline V gene has CDR1 SGHAT and CDR2 FQNNGV. This chain's CDR3 is CASSLDYGSFLSEQYF. CDR3 DNA sequence: TGTGCCAGCAGCTTAGATTACGGGAGTTTCCTTAGCGAGCAGTACTTC.

The chain links TRBV19 to TRBJ2-2, with TRBD1 identical over 9 bases. From germline, CDR1 is LNHDA and CDR2 SQIVND (reference sequence). J was trimmed by 5 bases and V by 4 bases; bases with no gene match: 5. The CDR3 covers 15 residues. CDR3 DNA sequence: TGTGCCAGTAGTACTGACAGGGGGATAACCGGGGAGCTGTTTTTT. It is translated as CASSTDRGITGELFF.

V gene TRBV28 combines with J gene TRBJ2-7; possibly TRBD2 for D (6 bases). The germline V gene encodes CDR1 MDHEN and CDR2 SYDVKM. The CDR3 is 14 amino acids. Deletions cut 2 bases from V and 0 bases from J, with 8 bases between. CDR3: CASSLGGSSYEQYF. Written as DNA, the CDR3 is TGTGCCAGCAGTTTAGGGGGGAGCTCCTACGAGCAGTACTTC.

Only a few counts were recorded for this clone. Other DNA sequences of this sample code for an identical CDR3. V and J are TRBV18 and TRBJ1-5; 9 bases match TRBD1. V trimming: 3 bases; J trimming: 5 bases; junction bases outside the gene matches: 2. The CDR3 covers 14 residues. Germline assignment: CDR1 KGHSH and CDR2 LQKENI. The CDR3 region has the DNA TGTGCCAGCTCACCCGACAGGGGGGATCAGCCCCAGCATTTT. It yields the protein CASSPDRGDQPQHF.

This clone was observed a few times. The CDR3 loop reads CASSLFQQAQETQYF. CDR3 bases: TGTGCCAGCAGCTTATTTCAGCAGGCCCAAGAGACCCAGTACTTC. The rearrangement uses TRBV7-6 and TRBJ2-5; no clear D gene. The germline CDR1 and CDR2 sequences are SGHVS and FNYEAQ. V was trimmed by 2 bases and J by 1 base, leaving 11 bases between them. This CDR3 is built from 15 residues.

The chain has TRBV20-1 and TRBJ2-1, with 9 bases that match TRBD2. Germline assignment: CDR1 DFQATT and CDR2 SNEGSKA (reference sequence). CDR3 length: 15 residues. V dropped 3 bases and J dropped 6; count of bases not matched to a gene: 9. CDR3 sequence reads: CSASFAGGVRNEQFF. In DNA, the CDR3 is TGCAGTGCTAGTTTTGCGGGAGGGGTTCGCAATGAGCAGTTCTTC.